This TCR beta chain was observed in a study of post-analysis software for immune sequencing data. Study-wide context: Secondary progressive, relapsing-remitting and progressive-relapsing multiple sclerosis were among the included disease courses.

Unique molecular identifiers were built into the TCR beta cDNA libraries. From roughly 1 to 10 million T cells, 450,000 to 550,000 cDNA molecules were obtained. Using its own MiXCR run on the PCR reads, TCRdb lists one record per CDR3 protein. The table lists some 700,000 distinct CDR3 sequences, 55% to 60% of them singletons. Germline V lookup: CDR1 MGHRA, CDR2 YSYEKL. The CDR3 has 17 residues. V lost 1 base and J lost 2, with 15 bases in between. Study-level points and caveats: TRBV5-6, TRBV5-1 and TRBV20-1 were among 4 or 5 TRBV segments more frequent in patients than controls. F measure showed strong co-clustering of same-batch samples. Multiple sclerosis patients showed significantly lower normalized Chao1 diversity than controls did.

This clonotype was found a few times. No antigen is known for it. The chain uses TRBV4-1 and TRBJ1-5; D gene unclear. The receptor comes from a girl aged 2 to 10 with multiple sclerosis. Sequenced: blood. The CDR3 bases are TGCGCCAGCAGCCAAGGCTTAGGGCCAGGAGGCAATCAGCCCCAGCATTTT. This sequence encodes CASSQGLGPGGNQPQHF.